The 12 T cell receptor beta chains listed next were all sequenced from one sample in a study of blood T cells in healthy people across ages. A second PCR, run for 7 to 11 cycles, used a sample-barcoded 5' primer plus a J-beta primer mix. TCRdb recomputed calls from the 5' RACE reads with MiXCR, one row per CDR3 protein. The sample has about 1.6 million distinct CDR3 sequences, approximately 32% seen once. What was sequenced was blood. The receptors were gathered from a woman aged 25 to 39 in good health.

This clonotype came up many times. The genes are TRBV4-1 and TRBJ1-5, with 12 bases aligning to TRBD1. V lost 1 base to trimming and J lost 3 bases; unmatched junction nucleotides: 7. The germline V gene encodes CDR1 MGHRA and CDR2 YSYEKL. CDR3 size: 18 residues. The CDR3 sequence is CASSQVGTGGRANQPQHF. CDR3 coding DNA: TGCGCCAGCAGCCAAGTGGGGACAGGGGGCCGGGCCAATCAGCCCCAGCATTTT.

This clonotype has a handful of counts. This chain connects TRBV28 to TRBJ2-5; D is unclear. CDR3 length equals 12 residues. V was trimmed by 3 bases and J by 5 bases, leaving 7 bases between them. From germline, CDR1 is MDHEN and CDR2 SYDVKM. The CDR3 bases are TGTGCCAGCAGTTTGATGGTGGAGACCCAGTACTTC. This translates into CASSLMVETQYF.

In its sample, this clonotype was seen a few times. The V and J genes are TRBV7-9 and TRBJ2-1; D is ambiguous. The CDR3 sequence is 13 residues long. Trimming took off 8 bases at V and 4 bases at J, with 12 bases between the two ends. The V gene's germline CDR1 is SEHNR and CDR2 FQNEAQ (reference sequence). The CDR3 sequence: CASSRPGYNEQFF. CDR3 in DNA: TGTGCCAGCTCGAGGCCCGGTTACAATGAGCAGTTCTTC. Full variable domain (rest looked up from reference TRBV7-9 and TRBJ2-1): DTGVSQNPRHKITKRGQNVTFRCDPISEHNRLYWYRQTLGQGPEFLTYFQNEAQLEKSRLLSDRFSAERPKGSFSTLEIQRTEQGDSAMYLCASSRPGYNEQFFGPGTRLTVL.

V gene TRBV4-1 combines with J gene TRBJ2-7, with 11 bases that match TRBD2. Trimming cost V 1 base and J 6 bases; bases outside gene matches: 11. The CDR3 has 17 amino acids. Looked up from germline, CDR1 is MGHRA and CDR2 is YSYEKL. The CDR3 bases are TGCGCCAGCAGCCAAGTAGCGGGAGGGGCAATCGATTTCGAGCAGTACTTC. Translating it yields CASSQVAGGAIDFEQYF.

The chain joins TRBV6-2 or TRBV6-3 to TRBJ2-5; 10 bases are a match to TRBD2. CDR3 size: 14 residues. Trimming cost V 10 bases and J 9 bases; bases outside gene matches: 14. Germline V gene sequence: CDR1 MNHEY, CDR2 SVGEGT. This CDR3 reads CANSPSGRVEAQYF. In nucleotides, the CDR3 is TGTGCCAACTCACCTAGCGGGAGAGTCGAGGCCCAGTACTTC.

V gene TRBV4-1 combines with J gene TRBJ2-1; TRBD2 aligns across 7 bases. The V and J ends lost 1 base and 1 base, in that order; junction bases with no gene match: 4. There are 16 residues in the CDR3. Looked up from germline, CDR1 is MGHRA and CDR2 is YSYEKL. This CDR3 is CASSQGTRSSYNEQFF. The CDR3, as DNA: TGCGCCAGCAGCCAAGGGACTAGGTCTTCCTACAATGAGCAGTTCTTC.

The V gene is TRBV7-2, the J gene TRBJ1-5, with D possibly being TRBD1 (6 bases). The germline CDR1 and CDR2 sequences are SGHTA and FQGNSA. V was pared by 4 bases and J by 5 bases, with 15 bases between. The CDR3 extends over 15 amino acids. The DNA of the CDR3 is TGTGCCAGCAGCTCTACTGGGACAAGTCATCAGCCCCAGCATTTT. Translating gives CASSSTGTSHQPQHF.

This clonotype was found once. The J gene is TRBJ1-1, the V gene TRBV12-3 or TRBV12-4; no firm D call. Trimming left V 1 base short and J 4 bases short, with 16 bases between. The CDR3 loop spans 16 amino acids. CDR3 in amino acids: CASSLEINGPGTEAFF. The CDR3 DNA reads TGTGCCAGCAGTTTAGAAATTAACGGCCCAGGCACTGAAGCTTTCTTT.

This clonotype was seen only a few times. The J gene is TRBJ2-1, the V gene TRBV14; TRBD2 agrees at 10 bases. The CDR3 is made up of 19 amino acids. Trimming cost V 1 base and J 5 bases; bases outside gene matches: 14. Looked up from germline, CDR1 is SGHDN and CDR2 is FVKESK. The CDR3 nucleotides are TGTGCCAGCAGCCAAGTGTCTTGGTCTAGCGGGGGATGGAACAATGAGCAGTTCTTC. Amino acid sequence: CASSQVSWSSGGWNNEQFF.

This clonotype was found a few times. The chain employs TRBV6-5 and TRBJ2-4, with D perhaps matching TRBD1 or TRBD2 (5 bases each). With 0 bases removed from V and 1 base from J, the gap between germline ends came to 16 bases. The CDR3 runs to 18 residues. CDR1 MNHEY and CDR2 SVGAGI come from the germline V gene. The DNA of the CDR3 is TGTGCCAGCAGTTACTCCAGTAACGGGGCCAGGGCCAAAAACATTCAGTACTTC. Translating gives CASSYSSNGARAKNIQYF.

Comment on this clonotype: A read error may explain this, as a much larger clone is one base away. This sequence joins TRBV28 and TRBJ2-4; TRBD1 agrees at 7 bases. The germline gives CDR1 MDHEN, CDR2 SYDVKM. CDR3 length: 16 amino acids. In DNA form, the CDR3 reads TGTGCCGGCAGTACCAGAAGGACAGGTGGAACGGACATTCAGTACTTC. Protein product: CAGSTRRTGGTDIQYF.

The chain recombines TRBV12-3 or TRBV12-4 with TRBJ2-3, with TRBD1 matching over 9 bases. The CDR3 is made up of 14 amino acids. The junction had 8 bases not matched to a gene; V was cut back by 5 bases and J by 8 bases. The CDR3 sequence: CASSPVQGAVTQYF. Here the CDR3 DNA reads TGTGCCAGCAGTCCGGTACAGGGGGCCGTTACGCAGTATTTT.